Below, 12 T cell receptor beta chains from the same sample are listed, as sequenced in a study of blood T cell repertoires in COVID-19. Generated by immunoSEQ multiplex PCR, the TCRdb table keeps only in-frame clones and is missing some. The repertoire holds 95,000 to 110,000 clones, with about 89% as singletons. The sequenced sample was peripheral blood. The source is a man aged 50 to 60 with acute or convalescent COVID-19.

The chain couples TRBV15 to TRBJ1-5; 9 nucleotides line up with TRBD1. CDR3 length equals 14 residues. CDR1 LNHNV and CDR2 YYDKDF come from the germline V gene (reference sequence). J was trimmed by 5 bases and V by 5 bases; bases with no gene match: 4. The CDR3 DNA is TGTGCCACCAGCTCCCACAGGGGGCATCAGCCCCAGCATTTT. Its protein is CATSSHRGHQPQHF.

The rearrangement links TRBV24-1 to TRBJ2-1, with 8 positions matching TRBD2. The trim removed 6 bases at V and 7 bases at J, leaving 19 bases unmatched. Germline lookup yields CDR1 KGHDR and CDR2 SFDVKD. The CDR3 has 18 amino acids. CDR3 region: CATSTPAGVGGSLNEQFF. Here the CDR3 DNA reads TGTGCCACCAGTACCCCAGCGGGAGTCGGCGGGAGTTTGAATGAGCAGTTCTTC.

The gene calls are TRBV19 and TRBJ2-7, with 11 bases aligning to TRBD1. Germline V gene data show CDR1 as LNHDA and CDR2 as SQIVND (reference sequence). With 4 bases clipped from V and 4 bases from J, the junction kept 6 bases outside the gene matches. The CDR3 is 15 residues long. This CDR3 is CASSNPGQGVYEQYF. In nucleotides, the CDR3 is TGTGCCAGTAGTAACCCGGGACAGGGGGTGTACGAGCAGTACTTC. Variable domain in full (rest from reference TRBV19 and TRBJ2-7): DGGITQSPKYLFRKEGQNVTLSCEQNLNHDAMYWYRQDPGQGLRLIYYSQIVNDFQKGDIAEGYSVSREKKESFPLTVTSAQKNPTAFYLCASSNPGQGVYEQYFGPGTRLTVT.

This chain connects TRBV2 to TRBJ2-1; 7 bases line up with TRBD1. CDR1 and CDR2 from the germline V gene are SNHLY and FYNNEI. V was clipped by 8 bases and J by 9 bases; unmatched bases: 13. This CDR3 is built from 14 residues. CDR3 DNA: TGTGCCAGCTCCGCCTCCGACAGGGTTGGTGAGCAGTTCTTC. Translated, it gives CASSASDRVGEQFF.

The sample holds one count of this clone. This chain connects TRBV6-1 to TRBJ2-7, with D unclear. V was clipped by 1 base and J by 2 bases, with 6 bases between them. The CDR3 runs to 13 residues. CDR1 is MNHNS and CDR2 is SASEGT in the germline V gene. Here the CDR3 reads CASSEVLPYEQYF. The CDR3 region has the DNA TGTGCCAGCAGTGAAGTACTCCCCTACGAGCAGTACTTC.

This sequence joins TRBV28 and TRBJ2-4; D may be TRBD2 (6 bases). The CDR3 runs to 18 residues. Germline assignment: CDR1 MDHEN and CDR2 SYDVKM. The ends were cut back, 4 bases at V and 0 bases at J, with 19 bases in the middle. CDR3 sequence reads: CASSYPGLEPLAKNIQYF. CDR3 nucleotides: TGTGCCAGCAGTTATCCGGGACTGGAACCTTTAGCCAAAAACATTCAGTACTTC.

The chain uses TRBV5-1 and TRBJ2-7; no clear D. The V gene lost 2 bases and the J gene lost 2 bases, with 11 bases spanning the gap. Germline-derived CDR1 and CDR2 are SGHRS and YFSETQ. This CDR3 has 14 amino acids. This chain's CDR3 is CASSFSQPPYEQYF. CDR3 DNA sequence: TGCGCCAGCAGCTTTAGCCAGCCCCCCTACGAGCAGTACTTC.

This chain joins TRBV24-1 and TRBJ2-5, with 7 bases identical to TRBD2. Germline CDR1 reads KGHDR; CDR2 reads SFDVKD. Trimming removed 4 bases from V and 1 base from J; junction bases left unmatched: 2. CDR3 size: 14 residues. The DNA for the CDR3 is TGTGCCACCAGTGAAGCGGGGTTCCAAGAGACCCAGTACTTC. It yields the protein CATSEAGFQETQYF.

V is TRBV10-3 and J is TRBJ2-2, with 10 bases aligning to TRBD2. Per germline, CDR1 ENHRY and CDR2 SYGVKD. V was clipped by 2 bases and J by 5 bases; unmatched bases: 2. This CDR3 is built from 15 residues. CDR3 protein: CAISETSGDTGELFF. The CDR3 DNA is TGTGCCATCAGTGAGACTAGCGGGGATACCGGGGAGCTGTTTTTT.

DNA of the CDR3: TGTGCCAGCAGCGTAACCCCGGGAGTCCTCGATGAGCAGTTCTTC. Protein sequence: CASSVTPGVLDEQFF. This rearrangement joins TRBV9 to TRBJ2-1, with TRBD2 as a possible D gene (6 bases). Trimming removed 1 base at V and 8 bases at J, with 16 bases between. Germline V gene sequence: CDR1 SGDLS, CDR2 YYNGEE. The CDR3 runs 15 residues.

The chain employs TRBV10-2 and TRBJ2-5; weak D call: TRBD2 (5 bases). CDR3 length equals 14 residues. The ends were cut back, 6 bases at V and 7 bases at J, with 18 bases in the middle. The germline gives CDR1 WSHSY, CDR2 SAAADI. Here the CDR3 reads CASRGDELIGTQYF. Written as DNA, the CDR3 is TGCGCCAGCAGGGGAGATGAGTTGATCGGGACCCAGTACTTC.

The J gene is TRBJ2-1, the V gene TRBV7-9; a weak D match, TRBD1 (5 bases). The CDR3 is 15 amino acids. V was trimmed by 5 bases and J by 6 bases, leaving 17 bases between them. Germline V lookup: CDR1 SEHNR, CDR2 FQNEAQ (reference sequence). CDR3: CASSPPGPRSNEQFF. The CDR3 DNA reads as TGTGCCAGCAGCCCCCCAGGGCCCCGCAGCAATGAGCAGTTCTTC.